The T cell receptor beta chain under discussion was sequenced for a study of blood T cell repertoires in COVID-19. Looking at the study overall: The cDNA or gDNA used as material had been derived from T cells, B-cell-depleted T cells, or PBMCs.

In the authors' workflow: How many nucleated cells were present was estimated from reference gene primer amplification. Clones were sequenced by immunoSEQ multiplex PCR, and TCRdb holds only the in-frame ones, with some missing. That table furnishes V, J and clone size, whereas the DNA furnished D and trimming. The profile shows about 200,000 clones, about 81% of them singletons. The CDR3 is 14 residues long. The ends were cut back, 1 base at V and 4 bases at J, with 10 bases in the middle. Germline values: CDR1 SGHTA, CDR2 FQGNSA. This clone was picked up a small number of times. The Seattle site enrolled patients during active infection and followed them longitudinally.

Sequencing input: peripheral blood. The source is a woman aged 55-69 years with COVID-19, enrolled during active disease. The chain has TRBV7-2 and TRBJ1-2, with D possibly being TRBD1 (6 bases). The CDR3 is CASSLDRATYGYTF. The CDR3, as DNA: TGTGCCAGCAGCTTAGACAGGGCCACCTATGGCTACACCTTC.